This section outlines one T cell receptor (beta chain) sequence together with its context. The sample belongs to a study of blood T cell repertoires in COVID-19. Whole-study context: The United States, Italy and Spain supplied acute and convalescent COVID-19 samples. The analysed material was cDNA or gDNA that came from T cells, B-cell-depleted T cells, or PBMCs.

Germline V CDR1 and CDR2: KGHSH, LQKENI. This CDR3 has 15 amino acids. V lost 6 bases and J 0 bases, leaving 14 bases between the germline ends. Original methodology: Using reference gene primer amplification, nucleated cell counts were estimated. Repertoires were generated with immunoSEQ multiplex PCR, while TCRdb's copy carries only in-frame clones and drops some. The DNA was the basis for D and trimming; V, J and clone size are from that table. The data contain some 160,000 clones, 70% to 90% of them singletons. The clonotype originates from a man aged 55 to 70 with acute or convalescent COVID-19. The chain has TRBV18 and TRBJ1-2; TRBD1 might be the D (5 bases). Sequenced: peripheral blood. CDR3 bases: TGTGCCAGCTCTCCGGGCAGGGAAGCTAACTATGGCTACACCTTC. Translation: CASSPGREANYGYTF.